The present entry profiles one TCR beta chain with its context. The sample is drawn from a study of cytomegalovirus exposure and HLA in healthy donors. Germline assignment: CDR1 MNHNS and CDR2 SASEGT. There are 14 residues in the CDR3. V shed 3 bases and J shed 1 base, with 9 bases lying between them. Here immunoSEQ multiplex PCR was the method, and the copy in TCRdb shows in-frame clones only, minus some. The data hold about 150,000 clones, with about 87% observed a single time. V is TRBV6-1 and J is TRBJ1-1; possible D gene TRBD1, 5 bases. This TCR came from a young man in good health and CMV-seropositive. Specimen: PBMCs. The CDR3 reads CASSDWTRNTEAFF. DNA for the CDR3: TGTGCCAGCAGTGACTGGACAAGGAACACTGAAGCTTTCTTT.